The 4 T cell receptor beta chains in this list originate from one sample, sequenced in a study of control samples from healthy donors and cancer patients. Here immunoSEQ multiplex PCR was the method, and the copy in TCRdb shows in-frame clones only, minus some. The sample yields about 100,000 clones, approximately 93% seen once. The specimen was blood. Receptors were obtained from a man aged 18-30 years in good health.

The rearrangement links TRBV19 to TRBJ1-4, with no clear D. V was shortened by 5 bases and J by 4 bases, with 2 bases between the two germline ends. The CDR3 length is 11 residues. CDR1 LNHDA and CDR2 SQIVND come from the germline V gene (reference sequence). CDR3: CASSLNEKLFF. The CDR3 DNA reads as TGTGCCAGTAGTCTTAATGAAAAACTGTTTTTT.

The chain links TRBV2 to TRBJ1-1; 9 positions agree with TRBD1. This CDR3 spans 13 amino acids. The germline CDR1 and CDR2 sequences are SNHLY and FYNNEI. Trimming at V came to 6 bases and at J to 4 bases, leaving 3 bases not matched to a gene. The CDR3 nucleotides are TGTGCCAGCAGGACAGGGGGTCCCACTGAAGCTTTCTTT. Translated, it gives CASRTGGPTEAFF. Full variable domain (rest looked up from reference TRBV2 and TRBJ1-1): EPEVTQTPSHQVTQMGQEVILRCVPISNHLYFYWYRQILGQKVEFLVSFYNNEISEKSEIFDDQFSVERPDGSNFTLKIRSTKLEDSAMYFCASRTGGPTEAFFGQGTRLTVV.

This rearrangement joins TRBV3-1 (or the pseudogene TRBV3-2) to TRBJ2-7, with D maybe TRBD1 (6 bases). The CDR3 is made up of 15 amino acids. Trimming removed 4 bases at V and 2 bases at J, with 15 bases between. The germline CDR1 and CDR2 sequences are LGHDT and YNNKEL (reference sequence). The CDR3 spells CASSPEMQGPYEQYF. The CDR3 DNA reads TGTGCCAGCAGCCCAGAAATGCAGGGGCCCTACGAGCAGTACTTC.

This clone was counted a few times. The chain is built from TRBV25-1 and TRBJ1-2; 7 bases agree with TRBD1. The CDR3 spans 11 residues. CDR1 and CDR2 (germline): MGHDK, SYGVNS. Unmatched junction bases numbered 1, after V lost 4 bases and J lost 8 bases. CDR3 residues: CASSVGGGYTF. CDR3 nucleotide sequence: TGTGCCAGCAGTGTAGGGGGCGGCTACACCTTC.